The T cell receptor (beta chain) under discussion was sequenced for a study of blood T cell repertoires in COVID-19. Looking at the study overall: From the United States, Italy and Spain came samples of acute and convalescent COVID-19. Nucleic acid was either cDNA or gDNA, and it came from T cells, B-cell-depleted T cells, or PBMCs.

CDR3 length: 16 residues. Per the germline V gene, CDR1 is LGHNA and CDR2 is YSLEER. V shed 1 base and J 3 bases; nucleotides not matched to a gene: 6. In the original processing: Counts of nucleated cells, estimated from reference gene primer amplification, were obtained. Here immunoSEQ multiplex PCR was the method, and the copy in TCRdb shows in-frame clones only, minus some. V and J calls and clone size are copied from that table; D and trimming were computed from the DNA. The sample holds some 120,000 clones, around four fifths seen once. The genes are TRBV4-3 and TRBJ2-5, with TRBD2 matching over 9 bases. Sequences were obtained from peripheral blood. This TCR was recovered from a man older than 75 with active or convalescent COVID-19. The CDR3 coding sequence is TGCGCCAGCAGCCAAGGCCTAGCGGGGAGCGAAGAGACCCAGTACTTC. Its translation is CASSQGLAGSEETQYF.